Below are 17 T cell receptor beta chains sequenced from a single sample in a study of a mutant IDH1 vaccine in newly diagnosed glioma. Data came from immunoSEQ multiplex PCR; TCRdb stores just in-frame clones and leaves some out. The data hold 100,000 to 150,000 clones, with just under 80% observed a single time. These receptors' antigens are unknown. Stated time point: week 11, during vaccination. The content of each vaccine dose was 300 ug of mutant IDH1 20-mer peptide, and topical imiquimod accompanied it. Material: PBMCs, obtained from a glioma patient whose treatment included an IDH1 peptide vaccine. These receptors were obtained from a man aged 35-49 years with glioma.

The chain carries TRBV5-6 and TRBJ2-1; 12 bases are a match to TRBD2. Germline values: CDR1 SGHDT, CDR2 YYEEEE. Germline trimming cut 0 bases from V and 6 bases from J; bases unmatched to any gene: 1. The CDR3 is 15 residues long. The CDR3: CASSLGLAGVNEQFF. The CDR3 DNA follows: TGTGCCAGCAGCTTGGGACTAGCGGGGGTCAATGAGCAGTTCTTC.

The chain employs TRBV6-5 and TRBJ1-2; 9 bases map to TRBD1. The germline V gene has CDR1 MNHEY and CDR2 SVGAGI. Losses at the gene ends were 6 bases for V and 5 bases for J; bases not matched to a gene: 10. This CDR3 has 15 residues. Here the CDR3 DNA reads TGTGCCAGCAGACCACAGGGGGCCTTGGGGTATGGCTACACCTTC. This codes for CASRPQGALGYGYTF.

V usage is TRBV7-9 and J usage is TRBJ2-1; TRBD2 agrees at 11 bases. The germline gives CDR1 SEHNR, CDR2 FQNEAQ (reference sequence). Unmatched junction bases numbered 14, after V lost 5 bases and J lost 8 bases. This CDR3 contains 17 residues. The CDR3 DNA sequence: TGTGCCAGCAGCCCGCCTTGGGTAGCGGGGGGGAACGATGAGCAGTTCTTC. This gives the protein CASSPPWVAGGNDEQFF.

The chain has TRBV9 and TRBJ1-2; no clear D. The V end lost 3 bases, the J end lost 6 bases, and 9 bases lay between the germline ends. Germline values: CDR1 SGDLS, CDR2 YYNGEE. The CDR3 runs to 12 residues. The CDR3 region is CASSGDRNGYTF. CDR3 nucleotides: TGTGCCAGCAGCGGAGACCGAAATGGCTACACCTTC.

The genes are TRBV29-1 and TRBJ2-1, with TRBD2 identical over 7 bases. CDR1 is SQVTM, CDR2 ANQGSEA, per germline. The CDR3 consists of 12 residues. The J segment lost 8 bases and the V segment lost 6 bases, leaving 7 bases of the junction unmatched. The CDR3 reads CSVGAGIHEQFF. The CDR3 DNA reads TGCAGCGTCGGAGCGGGAATCCATGAGCAGTTCTTC.

CDR3 bases: TGTGCCATTCAGACGGACAGGGCCTATAATTCACCCCTCCACTTT. Protein: CAIQTDRAYNSPLHF. The rearrangement uses TRBV6-1 and TRBJ1-6; 8 positions match TRBD1. V shed 10 bases, J shed 2 bases, and the junction held 7 bases outside the gene matches. The CDR3 extends over 15 amino acids. From germline, CDR1 is MNHNS and CDR2 SASEGT.

J is TRBJ1-5 and V is TRBV19, with D maybe TRBD1 (5 bases). Trimming removed 6 bases from V and 2 bases from J, with 17 bases in between. The germline V gene has CDR1 LNHDA and CDR2 SQIVND (reference sequence). CDR3 length: 16 amino acids. CDR3 nucleotides: TGTGCCAGTAGCACGAACCTAGGGGCTCGCAATCAGCCCCAGCATTTT. Amino acid sequence: CASSTNLGARNQPQHF.

The rearrangement uses TRBV4-3 and TRBJ2-7; 9 bases are shared with TRBD1. Germline V gene lookup returns CDR1 LGHNA and CDR2 YSLEER. V lost 0 bases, J lost 2 bases, and 2 bases stayed unmatched. This CDR3 spans 15 amino acids. The CDR3 sequence is CASSQDRTGAYEQYF. CDR3 DNA: TGCGCCAGCAGCCAAGATAGGACAGGGGCCTACGAGCAGTACTTC.

The chain couples TRBV6-5 to TRBJ2-5; the D gene could be TRBD1 or TRBD2 (7 bases each). The J call could be wrong; TRBJ2-7 is a better fit for the DNA end. The CDR3 contains 15 residues. Per germline, CDR1 MNHEY and CDR2 SVGAGI. CDR3 DNA sequence: TGTGCCAGCAGTTATTCAGGGGGGGCCACCTACGAGCAGTACTTC. As protein: CASSYSGGATYEQYF.

The chain has TRBV7-2 and TRBJ1-2; maybe TRBD1 (6 bases). Between the trimmed V and J ends, which lost 5 bases and 2 bases, there was a span of 12 bases. Germline V gene lookup returns CDR1 SGHTA and CDR2 FQGNSA. The CDR3 extends over 14 amino acids. The CDR3 DNA sequence: TGTGCCAGCAGCAGACAGGCCGTAAACTATGGCTACACCTTC. Amino acid sequence: CASSRQAVNYGYTF.

The chain carries TRBV29-1 and TRBJ2-2; D is undetermined. Deletions cut 0 bases from V and 5 bases from J, with 10 bases between. The CDR3 length is 14 residues. Germline V gene sequence: CDR1 SQVTM, CDR2 ANQGSEA. CDR3 DNA sequence: TGCAGCGTTGAAGATGGTAGGAATACCGGGGAGCTGTTTTTT. This sequence encodes CSVEDGRNTGELFF.

The chain combines TRBV27 with TRBJ1-1; maybe TRBD1 (5 bases). The germline CDR1 and CDR2 sequences are MNHEY and SMNVEV (reference sequence). This CDR3 region has 15 residues. V gave up 5 bases and J gave up 1 base, with 14 bases separating them. The CDR3, as DNA: TGTGCCAGCAGTACAGCGGGACCGGGGAACACTGAAGCTTTCTTT. Encoded protein: CASSTAGPGNTEAFF.

This clone appeared a few times. The V and J genes are TRBV19 and TRBJ1-4, with a possible D match to TRBD1 (5 bases). This CDR3 is 14 amino acids long. Trimming removed 5 bases at V and 7 bases at J, with 14 bases between. Germline lookup yields CDR1 LNHDA and CDR2 SQIVND (reference sequence). The CDR3 DNA sequence: TGTGCCAGTAGTCGACTAGGGGTGGTTGAAAAACTGTTTTTT. Its translation: CASSRLGVVEKLFF.

The chain combines TRBV7-2 with TRBJ2-7; 9 nucleotides align to TRBD2. The CDR3 totals 15 residues. With 5 bases clipped from V and 2 bases from J, the junction kept 7 bases outside the gene matches. Germline V CDR1 and CDR2: SGHTA, FQGNSA. DNA of the CDR3: TGTGCCAGCAGCCTCAGCGGGAGGAGAACCTACGAGCAGTACTTC. Encoded protein: CASSLSGRRTYEQYF.

The chain recombines TRBV29-1 with TRBJ2-7; 7 nucleotides line up with TRBD1. Germline V gene sequence: CDR1 SQVTM, CDR2 ANQGSEA. The CDR3 is 11 amino acids. V gave up 6 bases and J gave up 8 bases; unmatched junction bases: 7. In nucleotides, the CDR3 is TGCAGCGTGACCGGACAGGAGAAGCAGTACTTC. It yields the protein CSVTGQEKQYF.

In this sample, this clone turned up many times. The chain has TRBV23-1 and TRBJ1-6, with no clear D. TRBV23-1 is an open reading frame, and its role is uncertain. V gave up 10 bases and J gave up 0 bases, with 7 bases separating them. CDR3 size: 13 residues. CDR3 DNA: TGCGCCACCCAAAACTCCTATAATTCACCCCTCCACTTT. Translating it yields CATQNSYNSPLHF.

The chain recombines TRBV27 with TRBJ2-7; the match to TRBD1 covers 8 bases. The V gene end was trimmed by 6 bases and the J gene end by 5 bases; junction bases not matched to a gene: 9. Germline CDR1 is MNHEY and CDR2 is SMNVEV (reference sequence). The CDR3 runs to 14 residues. The CDR3 sequence is CASRFQGAVHEQYF. The CDR3 nucleotides are TGTGCCAGCAGGTTCCAGGGGGCGGTCCACGAGCAGTACTTC.